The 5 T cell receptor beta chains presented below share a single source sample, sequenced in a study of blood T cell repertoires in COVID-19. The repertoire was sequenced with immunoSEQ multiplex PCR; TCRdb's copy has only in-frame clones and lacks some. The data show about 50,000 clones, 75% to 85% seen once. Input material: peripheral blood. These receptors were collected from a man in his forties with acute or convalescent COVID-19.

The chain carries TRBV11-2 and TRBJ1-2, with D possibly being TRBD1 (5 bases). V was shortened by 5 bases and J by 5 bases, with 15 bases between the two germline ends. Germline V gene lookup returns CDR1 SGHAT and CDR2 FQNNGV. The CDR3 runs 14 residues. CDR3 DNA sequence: TGTGCCAGCAGCGCCCCGGGGGGGGGTTATGGCTACACCTTC. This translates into CASSAPGGGYGYTF.

For the CDR3, the DNA is TGTGCCAGCAGCTACTTTCCCTCTGGGGCCAACGTCCTGACTTTC. Translating gives CASSYFPSGANVLTF. The V and J genes are TRBV7-9 and TRBJ2-6; D gene ambiguous. Between the trimmed V and J ends, which lost 4 bases and 0 bases, there was a span of 7 bases. Per the germline V gene, CDR1 is SEHNR and CDR2 is FQNEAQ (reference sequence). The CDR3 has 15 residues.

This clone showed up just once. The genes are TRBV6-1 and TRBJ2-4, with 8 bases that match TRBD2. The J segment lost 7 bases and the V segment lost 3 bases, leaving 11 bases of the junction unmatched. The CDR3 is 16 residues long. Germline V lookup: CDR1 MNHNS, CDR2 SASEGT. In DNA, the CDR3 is TGTGCCAGCAGTGACCCATCGGGGGGGGCTCTTAACATTCAGTACTTC. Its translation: CASSDPSGGALNIQYF.

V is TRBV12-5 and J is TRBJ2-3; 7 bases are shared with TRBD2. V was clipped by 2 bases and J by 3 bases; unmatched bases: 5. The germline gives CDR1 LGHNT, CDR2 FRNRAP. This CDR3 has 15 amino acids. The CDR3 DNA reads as TGTGCTAGTGGTTTGTATGGGGGGGGAACAGATACGCAGTATTTT. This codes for CASGLYGGGTDTQYF.

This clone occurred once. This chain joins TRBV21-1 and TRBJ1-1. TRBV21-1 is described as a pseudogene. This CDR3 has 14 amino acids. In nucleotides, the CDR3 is TGTGCCAGCAGCAAAGGCGGGGGGAACACTGAAGCTTTCTTT. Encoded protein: CASSKGGGNTEAFF.